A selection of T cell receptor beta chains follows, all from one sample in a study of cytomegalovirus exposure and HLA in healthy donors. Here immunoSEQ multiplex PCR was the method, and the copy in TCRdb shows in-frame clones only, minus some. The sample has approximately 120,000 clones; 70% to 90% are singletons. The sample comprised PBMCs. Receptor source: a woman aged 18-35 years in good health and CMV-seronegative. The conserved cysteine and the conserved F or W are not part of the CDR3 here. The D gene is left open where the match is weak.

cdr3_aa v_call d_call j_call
ASSPEGGYGYT TRBV7-2 . TRBJ1-2
ASSSDSGTAKETQY TRBV7-2 TRBD1 TRBJ2-5
ASGLVLAGDTGELF TRBV12-5 TRBD2 TRBJ2-2
ASSFGTRGSNQPQH TRBV5-6 TRBD1 TRBJ1-5
ASSLVRGNTGELF TRBV5-1 . TRBJ2-2
ASSASGQSSYEQY TRBV25-1 TRBD1 TRBJ2-7
ASSLGLAAYEQY TRBV27 TRBD2 TRBJ2-7
ASQLNHMGGPEQF TRBV6-1 . TRBJ2-1
AISDRLWTGEDWGNQPQH TRBV10-3 TRBD1 TRBJ1-5
ASSLNSKGESEAF TRBV5-1 . TRBJ1-1
ASIPWIPGQNSGNTIY TRBV7-8 TRBD1 TRBJ1-3
ASSPGQNNSPLH TRBV7-9 TRBD1 TRBJ1-6
ASTQRLAGTSSYEQY TRBV19 TRBD2 TRBJ2-7
ASRTGTGELF TRBV6-1 . TRBJ2-2
ASSALTRSTDTQY TRBV9 . TRBJ2-3
ASRWGQEINTEAF TRBV2 TRBD1 TRBJ1-1
SVEEVGAGYT TRBV29-1 . TRBJ1-2
ASSTGGTEAF TRBV6-6 TRBD1 TRBJ1-1
ASSSDRRYGYT TRBV27 . TRBJ1-2
ASSQGLLNTEAF TRBV4-1 . TRBJ1-1
ASSAQGRQPQH TRBV6-5 . TRBJ1-5
ASSAPPGLPNSYEQY TRBV7-9 . TRBJ2-7
ASRLADSTDTQY TRBV11-2 TRBD2 TRBJ2-3
ASSSPSGTAEAF TRBV5-6 . TRBJ1-1
ASSPATASNQPQH TRBV18 . TRBJ1-5
ASRTGTENEAF TRBV11-3 TRBD1 TRBJ1-1
ASSLGGQASTEAF TRBV7-9 TRBD1 TRBJ1-1
ASSVGGRTYNEQF TRBV9 . TRBJ2-1
ASGSNNEQF TRBV9 . TRBJ2-1
ASSLGAVDTQY TRBV7-2 . TRBJ2-3
ASSRQVEQY TRBV7-2 . TRBJ2-7
ASSLLGQGDQETQY TRBV28 TRBD1 TRBJ2-5
SVERLLNTEAF TRBV29-1 . TRBJ1-1
ASSKTETGSYGYT TRBV5-6 . TRBJ1-2
ASSPPGQGSSGANVLT TRBV4-1 TRBD1 TRBJ2-6
ASSLMREGNTGELF TRBV11-2 TRBD2 TRBJ2-2
AISENRETEAF TRBV10-3 . TRBJ1-1
ASSLGQVGEKLF TRBV13 . TRBJ1-4
ASTGTGTGNTIY TRBV19 TRBD1 TRBJ1-3
ASRRGRQGATGELF TRBV27 . TRBJ2-2
ASSLGLAGYENEQF TRBV19 TRBD2 TRBJ2-1
ASSRTGDLPNYGYT TRBV19 TRBD1 TRBJ1-2
ASSLQIGQYNQPQH TRBV19 . TRBJ1-5
ASTRGRGVGYT TRBV7-2 . TRBJ1-2
ASSLTGGADGYT TRBV6-4 TRBD1 TRBJ1-2